This TCR beta chain was recovered during a study of blood T cells in healthy people across ages. V gave up 0 bases and J gave up 3 bases; unmatched junction bases: 7. There are 16 residues in the CDR3. Germline assignment: CDR1 SGDLS and CDR2 YYNGEE. This clonotype was counted only a few times. A second PCR, run for about 7 to 11 cycles, used a sample-barcoded 5' primer plus a J-beta primer mix. TCRdb independently ran MiXCR on the 5' RACE reads; one entry per CDR3 protein. The sample yields around 1,900,000 distinct CDR3 sequences, more than 35% seen once. The chain joins TRBV9 to TRBJ2-5; 8 nucleotides align to TRBD2. The sequenced sample consisted of blood. The receptor was derived from a human donor in good health. CDR3 region: CASSVASGGAEETQYF. CDR3 nucleotide sequence: TGTGCCAGCAGCGTAGCTTCGGGGGGGGCTGAAGAGACCCAGTACTTC.